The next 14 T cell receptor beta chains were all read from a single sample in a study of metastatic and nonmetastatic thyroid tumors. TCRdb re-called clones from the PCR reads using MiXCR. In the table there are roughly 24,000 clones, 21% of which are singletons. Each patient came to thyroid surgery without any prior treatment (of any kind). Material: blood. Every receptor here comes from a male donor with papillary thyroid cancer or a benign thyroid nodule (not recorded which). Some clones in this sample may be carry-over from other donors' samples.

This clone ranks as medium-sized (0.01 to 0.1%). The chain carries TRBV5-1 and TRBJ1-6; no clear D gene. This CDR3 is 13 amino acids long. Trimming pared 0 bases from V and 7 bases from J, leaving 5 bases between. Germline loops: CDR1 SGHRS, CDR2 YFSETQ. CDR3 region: CASSLDGNSPLHF. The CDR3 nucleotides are TGCGCCAGCAGCTTGGACGGAAATTCACCCCTCCACTTT. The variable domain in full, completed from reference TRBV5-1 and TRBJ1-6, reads KAGVTQTPRYLIKTRGQQVTLSCSPISGHRSVSWYQQTPGQGLQFLFEYFSETQRNKGNFPGRFSGRQFSNSRSEMNVSTLELGDSALYLCASSLDGNSPLHFGNGTRLTVT.

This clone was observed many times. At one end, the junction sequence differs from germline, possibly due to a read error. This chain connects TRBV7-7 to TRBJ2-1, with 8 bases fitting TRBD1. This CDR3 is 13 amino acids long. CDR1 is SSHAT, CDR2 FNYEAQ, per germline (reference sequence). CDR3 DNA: TGTGCTAGCAGCTTGGTACAGGGGGGTGAGCAGTTCTTC. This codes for CASSLVQGGEQFF.

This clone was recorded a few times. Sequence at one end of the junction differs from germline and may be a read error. The CDR3 region has the DNA TGTGCCAGCAGTTTGGGGGGCCGGGATGAGCATTTCTTC. It yields the protein CASSLGGRDEHFF. The chain is built from TRBV28 and TRBJ2-1; D assignment may be TRBD1 or TRBD2 (6 bases each). The V gene's germline CDR1 is MDHEN and CDR2 SYDVKM. The CDR3 has 13 amino acids.

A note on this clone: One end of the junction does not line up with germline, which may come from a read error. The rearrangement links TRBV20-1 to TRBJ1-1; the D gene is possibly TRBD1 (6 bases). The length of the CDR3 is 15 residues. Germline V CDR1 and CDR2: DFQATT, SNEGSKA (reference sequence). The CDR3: CSAVRGTILNTEAFF. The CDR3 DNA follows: TGCAGTGCTGTGAGGGGGACCATTTTGAATACTGAAGCTTTCTTT.

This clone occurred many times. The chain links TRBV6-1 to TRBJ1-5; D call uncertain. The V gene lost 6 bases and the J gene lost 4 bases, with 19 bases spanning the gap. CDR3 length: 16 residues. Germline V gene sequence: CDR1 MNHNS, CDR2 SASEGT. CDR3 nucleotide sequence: TGTGCCAGCAGCGAGGGAGCAGGCAGATCAAATCAGCCCCAGCATTTT. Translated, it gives CASSEGAGRSNQPQHF.

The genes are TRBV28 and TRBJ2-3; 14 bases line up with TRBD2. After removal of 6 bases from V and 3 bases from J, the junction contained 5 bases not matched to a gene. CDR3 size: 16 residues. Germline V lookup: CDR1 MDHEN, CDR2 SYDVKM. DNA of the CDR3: TGTGCCAGCAGGGGACTAGCGGGAGCTGGGACAGATACGCAGTATTTT. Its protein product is CASRGLAGAGTDTQYF.

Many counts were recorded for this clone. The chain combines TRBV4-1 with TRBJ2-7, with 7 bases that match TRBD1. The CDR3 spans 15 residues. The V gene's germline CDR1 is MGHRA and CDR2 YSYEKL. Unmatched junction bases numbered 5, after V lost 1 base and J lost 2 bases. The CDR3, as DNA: TGCGCCAGCAGCCAAGGTCCTCAGGGGGCCTACGAGCAGTACTTC. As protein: CASSQGPQGAYEQYF.

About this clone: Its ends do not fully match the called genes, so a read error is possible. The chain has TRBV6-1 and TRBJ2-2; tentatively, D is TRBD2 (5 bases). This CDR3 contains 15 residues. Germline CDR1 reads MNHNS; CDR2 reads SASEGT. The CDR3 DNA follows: TGTGCCAGCAGGAGAACTCAGCGGTGGGCCTGGGATCTGTTTTTT. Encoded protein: CASRRTQRWAWDLFF.

The CDR3 loop is CASSVGQWMNTEAFF. CDR3 DNA: TGTGCCAGCAGCGTAGGCCAATGGATGAACACTGAAGCTTTCTTT. The chain recombines TRBV9 with TRBJ1-1; D uncertain. Germline V gives CDR1 SGDLS, CDR2 YYNGEE. This CDR3 has 15 residues. V dropped 0 bases and J dropped 0 bases, with 9 bases sitting between them.

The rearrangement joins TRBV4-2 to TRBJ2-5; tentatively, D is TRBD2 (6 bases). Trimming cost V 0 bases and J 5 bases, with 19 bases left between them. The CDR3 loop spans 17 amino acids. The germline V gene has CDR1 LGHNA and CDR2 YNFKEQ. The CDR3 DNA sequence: TGTGCCAGCAGCCAAGACCCACACTCGGAGGGCGGGGAGACCCAGTACTTC. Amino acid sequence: CASSQDPHSEGGETQYF.

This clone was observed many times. CDR3 protein: CASKSAGKTQYF. The DNA for the CDR3 is TGTGCCAGCAAATCGGCGGGTAAGACCCAGTACTTC. The chain uses TRBV7-3 and TRBJ2-5; TRBD2 is a possible D gene (5 bases). Germline V gene lookup returns CDR1 SGHTA and CDR2 FQGTGA. Between the trimmed V and J ends, which lost 7 bases and 6 bases, there was a span of 12 bases. This CDR3 contains 12 residues.

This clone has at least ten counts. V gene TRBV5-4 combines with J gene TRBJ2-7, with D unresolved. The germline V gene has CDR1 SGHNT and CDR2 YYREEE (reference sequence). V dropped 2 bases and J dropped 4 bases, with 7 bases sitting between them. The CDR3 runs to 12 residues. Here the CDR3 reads CASSFDRYEQYF. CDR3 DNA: TGTGCCAGCAGCTTCGACCGATACGAGCAGTACTTC. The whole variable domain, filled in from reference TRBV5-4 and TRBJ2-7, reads ETGVTQSPTHLIKTRGQQVTLRCSSQSGHNTVSWYQQALGQGPQFIFQYYREEENGRGNFPPRFSGLQFPNYSSELNVNALELDDSALYLCASSFDRYEQYFGPGTRLTVT.

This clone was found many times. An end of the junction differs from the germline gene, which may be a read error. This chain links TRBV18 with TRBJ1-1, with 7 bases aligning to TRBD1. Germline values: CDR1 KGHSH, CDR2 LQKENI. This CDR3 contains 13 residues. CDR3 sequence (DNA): TGTGCCAGCTCGCCTGACAGGGCTTCTGAAGCTTCCTTT. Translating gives CASSPDRASEASF.

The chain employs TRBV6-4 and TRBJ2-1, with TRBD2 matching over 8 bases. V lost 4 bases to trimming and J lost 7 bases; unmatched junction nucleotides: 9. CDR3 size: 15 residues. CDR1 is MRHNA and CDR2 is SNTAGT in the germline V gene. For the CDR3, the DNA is TGTGCCAGCAGTGTGCGTGCTAGCGGGCGGAATGAGCAGTTCTTC. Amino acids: CASSVRASGRNEQFF.